This T cell receptor beta chain was observed in a study of a mutant IDH1 vaccine in newly diagnosed glioma (dated by TCRdb to about 2021). Looking at the study overall: Vaccination started 4-6 weeks after radiotherapy alone, or was given together with temozolomide cycles in the groups whose treatment included chemotherapy. Peripheral blood samples were drawn at six visits, namely V03 (baseline), V05, V07, V10, V12 and V13. The roughly 32 treated patients were approximately 60% male and roughly 38% female, with a mean age of around 40 years. Prior to enrollment, patients had been given standard therapy consisting of radiotherapy alone, temozolomide alone, or radiochemotherapy with temozolomide, with the combination given to most patients. Longitudinal TCRB deep sequencing was done for some 26 treated patients, wherever samples were available for exploratory analyses. The week-35 safety follow-up was designated visit V12, and the week-47 end of study was designated visit V13.

The library relied on the immunoSEQ multiplex PCR assay. Following the manufacturer's protocol, the hsTCRB Kit was used to amplify rearranged TCR beta chain sequences. An Illumina MiSeq was used to sequence the TCRB libraries. In the source study's methods: Demultiplexing, trimming and gene mapping were performed with the kit vendor's proprietary platform. The table comes from immuneACCESS by way of TCRdb, which keeps in-frame sequences with V and J called. Part of the clones is missing from these tables; in studies checked, under half for an unresolved V gene and the rest for unknown reasons. The DNA gave D and trimming, while V, J and clone size come from that table. For this sample the table gives about 45,000 clones, of which 85% to 95% were detected only once. Of the sample, roughly 2.3% falls within the top ten clones. What the study reported, not specific to this receptor: It was noted by the authors that analyses of patient blood samples could not be reproduced owing to sample limitations. PBMC samples for TCRB deep sequencing were selected based on availability. Immune responses induced by the vaccine were seen in around 94% of patients across multiple MHC alleles. Pseudoprogression appeared unrelated to alterations in the top peripheral T cell clonotypes detected by TCRB sequencing.

CDR1 and CDR2 (MDHEN, SYDVKM) derive from the germline V gene. Reading from cysteine to phenylalanine, the CDR3 counts 14 amino acids. Only CDR3 DNA remains: 42 bases, in frame from the first base. V and J lose 10 bases and 4 bases, and a span of 16 bases separates them. On this clone itself: What antigen it recognizes has not been identified. There are no base qualities to consult, and no much larger clone falls within one base.

The sample's time point label is to be understood as: week 35, safety follow-up. Each vaccine dose was 300 ug of a 20-mer mutant IDH1 peptide in Montanide, given subcutaneously with topical imiquimod. Patients received eight vaccinations in weeks 1, 3, 5, 7, 11, 15, 19 and 23, corresponding to visits V03 through V10. The donors had newly diagnosed IDH1-mutant astrocytomas of WHO grade 3 or 4 that showed loss of nuclear ATRX. The samples were drawn from NOA16, a multicentre, single-arm, open-label phase I trial in Germany that tested a mutant IDH1 peptide vaccine in humans for the first time. Genomic DNA for TCRB sequencing was isolated from EDTA blood with the DNeasy Blood and Tissue Kit.

Material: PBMCs, obtained from a glioma patient whose treatment included an IDH1 peptide vaccine. The sequence links TRBV28 to TRBJ2-2, with the D call perhaps TRBD1 or TRBD2, as 7 bases match in each case. The origin of this receptor is a man aged 45 to 65 with glioma. The DNA sequence is given as TGTGCCACTGATGACAGGGAGGGCACCGGGGAGCTGTTTTTT. Translated, this is CATDDREGTGELFF.